This TCR beta chain was observed in a study of T cell responses to AZD1222 COVID-19 vaccine. About the study: Pooled in the analysis were second doses at about 4 or about 12 weeks.

Data came from immunoSEQ multiplex PCR; TCRdb stores just in-frame clones and leaves some out. The table includes 60,000 to 85,000 clones, roughly 85% detected once. Worth noting for this clone: What it binds is not known.

Whole-study findings and limits: Donors were mostly white British, more females; clonal diversity possibly underestimated. Vaccination with two AZD1222 doses was followed by a rise in Spike-specific TCR breadth and depth.

Trimming stripped 4 bases from V and 3 bases from J, with 12 bases between. This CDR3 contains 15 residues. The germline CDR1 and CDR2 sequences are MNHEY and SVGAGI. The rearrangement joins TRBV6-5 to TRBJ2-2; D gene unclear. The sequence derives from an adult in good health. Here the sequenced sample was peripheral blood, taken on day 0 of AZD1222 vaccination. This CDR3 is CASSFDTTHTGELFF. CDR3 nucleotide sequence: TGTGCCAGCAGTTTCGATACTACTCACACCGGGGAGCTGTTTTTT.